The 3 T cell receptor beta chains listed next were all sequenced from one sample in a study of blood T cell repertoires in COVID-19. Profiled with immunoSEQ multiplex PCR; TCRdb holds only in-frame clones, not every one. The sample holds approximately 180,000 clones, over 75% seen once. Sequenced input: peripheral blood. The source of these receptors is a woman older than 75 with acute or convalescent COVID-19.

This clone was detected once. The V call is TRBV6-5, the J call TRBJ2-7; weak D call: TRBD2 (6 bases). The CDR3 is 14 residues long. Germline CDR1 and CDR2: MNHEY and SVGAGI. Trimming shortened V by 5 bases and J by 12 bases, and 23 bases separated the two germline ends. The CDR3 sequence is CASSLSLPLGDSYF. CDR3 DNA: TGTGCCAGCAGTCTTTCCCTCCCTTTGGGGGACTCGTACTTC.

J is TRBJ1-6 and V is TRBV7-2; 8 bases line up with TRBD1. Germline V gene data show CDR1 as SGHTA and CDR2 as FQGNSA. The CDR3 has 18 amino acids. The V gene end was trimmed by 0 bases and the J gene end by 4 bases; junction bases not matched to a gene: 8. The CDR3 sequence: CASSLARQGSYYNSPLHF. The CDR3 nucleotides are TGTGCCAGCAGCTTAGCGAGACAGGGGAGTTATTATAATTCACCCCTCCACTTT. The full variable domain, its missing parts supplied by reference TRBV7-2 and TRBJ1-6, is GAGVSQSPSNKVTEKGKDVELRCDPISGHTALYWYRQSLGQGLEFLIYFQGNSAPDKSGLPSDRFSAERTGGSVSTLTIQRTQQEDSAVYLCASSLARQGSYYNSPLHFGNGTRLTVT.

The rearrangement joins TRBV6-5 to TRBJ1-1; D unclear. The CDR3 runs 14 residues. V lost 0 bases, J lost 6 bases, and 11 bases lay in between. Germline CDR1 and CDR2: MNHEY and SVGAGI. The CDR3 loop is CASSYSIPTSEAFF. The CDR3 nucleotides are TGTGCCAGCAGTTACTCGATCCCAACTTCTGAAGCTTTCTTT.